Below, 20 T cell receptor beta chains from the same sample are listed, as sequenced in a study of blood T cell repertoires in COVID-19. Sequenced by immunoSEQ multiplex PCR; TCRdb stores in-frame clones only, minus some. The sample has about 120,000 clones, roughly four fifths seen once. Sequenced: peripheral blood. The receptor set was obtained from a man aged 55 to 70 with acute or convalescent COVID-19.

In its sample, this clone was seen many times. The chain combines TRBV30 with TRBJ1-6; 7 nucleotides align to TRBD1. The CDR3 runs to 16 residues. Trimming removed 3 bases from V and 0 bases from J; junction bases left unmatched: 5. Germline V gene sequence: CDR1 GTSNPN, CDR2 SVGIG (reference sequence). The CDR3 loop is CAWSSGGSSYNSPLHF. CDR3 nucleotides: TGTGCCTGGAGCTCAGGGGGAAGCTCCTATAATTCACCCCTCCACTTT.

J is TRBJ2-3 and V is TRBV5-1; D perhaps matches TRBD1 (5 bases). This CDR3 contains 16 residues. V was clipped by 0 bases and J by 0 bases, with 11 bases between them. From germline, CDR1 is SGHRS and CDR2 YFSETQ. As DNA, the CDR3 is TGCGCCAGCAGCTTGGGCGACAGACTTAGCACAGATACGCAGTATTTT. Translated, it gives CASSLGDRLSTDTQYF. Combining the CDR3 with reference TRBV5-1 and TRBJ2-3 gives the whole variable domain KAGVTQTPRYLIKTRGQQVTLSCSPISGHRSVSWYQQTPGQGLQFLFEYFSETQRNKGNFPGRFSGRQFSNSRSEMNVSTLELGDSALYLCASSLGDRLSTDTQYFGPGTRLTVL.

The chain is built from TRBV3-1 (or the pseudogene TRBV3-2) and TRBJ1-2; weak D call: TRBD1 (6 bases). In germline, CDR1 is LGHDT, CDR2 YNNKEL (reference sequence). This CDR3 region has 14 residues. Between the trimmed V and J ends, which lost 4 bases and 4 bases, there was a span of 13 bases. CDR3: CASSPRTASYGYTF. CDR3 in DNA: TGTGCCAGCAGCCCCCGGACAGCCAGCTATGGCTACACCTTC.

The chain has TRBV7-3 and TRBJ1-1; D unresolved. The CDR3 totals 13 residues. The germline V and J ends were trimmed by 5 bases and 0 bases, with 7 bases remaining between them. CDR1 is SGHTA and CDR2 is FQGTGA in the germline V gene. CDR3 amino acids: CASSLRMNTEAFF. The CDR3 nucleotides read TGTGCCAGCAGCCTCAGGATGAACACTGAAGCTTTCTTT.

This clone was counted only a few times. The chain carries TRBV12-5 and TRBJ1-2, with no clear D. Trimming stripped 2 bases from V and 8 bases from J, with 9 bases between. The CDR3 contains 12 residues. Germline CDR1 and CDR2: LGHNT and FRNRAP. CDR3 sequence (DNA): TGTGCTAGTGGTTTGCCAACTCGGGGCTACACCTTC. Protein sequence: CASGLPTRGYTF.

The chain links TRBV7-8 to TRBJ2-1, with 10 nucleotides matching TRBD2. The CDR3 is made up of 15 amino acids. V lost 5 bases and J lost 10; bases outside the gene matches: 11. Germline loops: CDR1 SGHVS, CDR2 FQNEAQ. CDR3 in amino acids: CASSQLAGGLREQFF. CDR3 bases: TGTGCCAGCAGCCAGTTAGCGGGGGGACTGCGAGAGCAGTTCTTC.

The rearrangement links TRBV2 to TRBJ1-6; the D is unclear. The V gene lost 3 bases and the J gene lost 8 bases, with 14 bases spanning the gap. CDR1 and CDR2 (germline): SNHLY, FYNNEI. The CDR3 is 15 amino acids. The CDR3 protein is CASSESGSDHSPLHF. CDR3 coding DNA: TGTGCCAGCAGTGAGTCGGGGTCGGACCATTCACCCCTCCACTTT. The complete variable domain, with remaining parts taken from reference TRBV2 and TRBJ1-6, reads EPEVTQTPSHQVTQMGQEVILRCVPISNHLYFYWYRQILGQKVEFLVSFYNNEISEKSEIFDDQFSVERPDGSNFTLKIRSTKLEDSAMYFCASSESGSDHSPLHFGNGTRLTVT.

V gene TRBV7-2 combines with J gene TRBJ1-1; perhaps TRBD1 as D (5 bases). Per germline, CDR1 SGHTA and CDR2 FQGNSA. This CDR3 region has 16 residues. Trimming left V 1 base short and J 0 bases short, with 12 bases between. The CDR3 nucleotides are TGTGCCAGCAGCTTAGGGTACAGGAGAATGAACACTGAAGCTTTCTTT. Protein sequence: CASSLGYRRMNTEAFF. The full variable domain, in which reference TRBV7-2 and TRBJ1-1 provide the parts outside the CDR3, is GAGVSQSPSNKVTEKGKDVELRCDPISGHTALYWYRQSLGQGLEFLIYFQGNSAPDKSGLPSDRFSAERTGGSVSTLTIQRTQQEDSAVYLCASSLGYRRMNTEAFFGQGTRLTVV.

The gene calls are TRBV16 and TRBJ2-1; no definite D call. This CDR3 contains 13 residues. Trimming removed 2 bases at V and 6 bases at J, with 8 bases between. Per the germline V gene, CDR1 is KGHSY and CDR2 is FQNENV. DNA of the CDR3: TGTGCCAGCAGCCAAGACTCAACCAATGAGCAGTTCTTC. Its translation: CASSQDSTNEQFF.

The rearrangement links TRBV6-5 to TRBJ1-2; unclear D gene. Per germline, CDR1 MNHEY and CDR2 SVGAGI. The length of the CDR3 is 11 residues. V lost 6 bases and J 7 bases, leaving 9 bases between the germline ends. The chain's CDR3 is CASRVDTGYTF. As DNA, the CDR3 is TGTGCCAGCAGGGTTGACACTGGCTACACCTTC.

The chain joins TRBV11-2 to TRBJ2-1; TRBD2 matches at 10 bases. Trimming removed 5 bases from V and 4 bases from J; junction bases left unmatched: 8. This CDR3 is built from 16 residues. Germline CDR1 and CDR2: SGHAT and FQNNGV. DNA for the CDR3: TGTGCCAGCAGCGCGAGACTAGCGGGCTCTTACAATGAGCAGTTCTTC. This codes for CASSARLAGSYNEQFF.

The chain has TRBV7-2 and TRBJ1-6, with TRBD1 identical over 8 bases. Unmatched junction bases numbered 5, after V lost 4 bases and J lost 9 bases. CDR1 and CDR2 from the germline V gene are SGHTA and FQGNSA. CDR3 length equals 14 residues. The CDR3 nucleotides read TGTGCCAGCAGCTCTCCGGGACAGGTTTCACCCCTCCACTTT. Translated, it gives CASSSPGQVSPLHF.

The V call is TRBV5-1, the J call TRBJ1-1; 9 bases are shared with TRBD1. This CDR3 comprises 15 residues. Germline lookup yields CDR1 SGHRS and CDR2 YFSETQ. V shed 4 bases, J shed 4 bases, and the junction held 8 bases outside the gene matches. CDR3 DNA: TGCGCCAGCAGCCTTGATACAGGGGGCGGCACTGAAGCTTTCTTT. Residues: CASSLDTGGGTEAFF.

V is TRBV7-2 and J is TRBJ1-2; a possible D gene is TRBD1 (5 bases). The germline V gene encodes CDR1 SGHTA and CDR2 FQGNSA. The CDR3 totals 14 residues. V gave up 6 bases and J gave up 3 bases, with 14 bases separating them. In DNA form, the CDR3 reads TGTGCCAGCAGGAGCCGGGACTTCGACTATGGCTACACCTTC. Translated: CASRSRDFDYGYTF.

In DNA, the CDR3 is TGTGCCACCAGTCCTACGCCTTATAATGAGCAGTTCTTC. Protein product: CATSPTPYNEQFF. This chain uses TRBV24-1 with TRBJ2-1; D is ambiguous. The germline V gene has CDR1 KGHDR and CDR2 SFDVKD. The CDR3 loop spans 13 amino acids. Deletions cut 6 bases from V and 7 bases from J, with 12 bases between.

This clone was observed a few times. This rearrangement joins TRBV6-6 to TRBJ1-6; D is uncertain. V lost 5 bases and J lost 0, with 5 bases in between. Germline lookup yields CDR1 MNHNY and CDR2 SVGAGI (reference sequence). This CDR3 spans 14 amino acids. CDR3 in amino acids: CASSEGSYNSPLHF. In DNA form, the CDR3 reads TGTGCCAGCAGTGAGGGCTCCTATAATTCACCCCTCCACTTT.

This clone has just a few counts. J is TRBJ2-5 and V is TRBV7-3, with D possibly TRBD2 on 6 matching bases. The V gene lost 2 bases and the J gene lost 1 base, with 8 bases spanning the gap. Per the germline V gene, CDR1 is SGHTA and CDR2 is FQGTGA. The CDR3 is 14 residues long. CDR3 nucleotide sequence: TGTGCCAGCAGCTTAGGGGGGACCCAAGAGACCCAGTACTTC. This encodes CASSLGGTQETQYF.

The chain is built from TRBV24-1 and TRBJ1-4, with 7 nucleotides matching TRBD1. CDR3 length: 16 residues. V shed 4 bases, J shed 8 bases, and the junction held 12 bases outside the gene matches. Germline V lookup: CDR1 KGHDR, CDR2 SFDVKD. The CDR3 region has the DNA TGTGCCACCAGTGACCGGAGACAGGGCGTAGGAGAAAAACTGTTTTTT. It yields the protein CATSDRRQGVGEKLFF.

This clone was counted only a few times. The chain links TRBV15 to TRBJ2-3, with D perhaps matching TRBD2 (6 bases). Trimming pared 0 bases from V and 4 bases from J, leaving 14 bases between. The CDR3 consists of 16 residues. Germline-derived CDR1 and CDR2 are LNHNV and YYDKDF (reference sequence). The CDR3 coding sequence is TGTGCCACCAGCAGAGATCTTCCCGGGAGAGCAGATACGCAGTATTTT. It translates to CATSRDLPGRADTQYF.

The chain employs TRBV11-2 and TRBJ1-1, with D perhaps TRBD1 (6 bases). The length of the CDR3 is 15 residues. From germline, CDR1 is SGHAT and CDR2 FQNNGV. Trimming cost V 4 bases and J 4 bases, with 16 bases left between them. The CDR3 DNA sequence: TGTGCCAGCAGCTACCCGCGGGGGGCCGGCACTGAAGCTTTCTTT. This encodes CASSYPRGAGTEAFF.